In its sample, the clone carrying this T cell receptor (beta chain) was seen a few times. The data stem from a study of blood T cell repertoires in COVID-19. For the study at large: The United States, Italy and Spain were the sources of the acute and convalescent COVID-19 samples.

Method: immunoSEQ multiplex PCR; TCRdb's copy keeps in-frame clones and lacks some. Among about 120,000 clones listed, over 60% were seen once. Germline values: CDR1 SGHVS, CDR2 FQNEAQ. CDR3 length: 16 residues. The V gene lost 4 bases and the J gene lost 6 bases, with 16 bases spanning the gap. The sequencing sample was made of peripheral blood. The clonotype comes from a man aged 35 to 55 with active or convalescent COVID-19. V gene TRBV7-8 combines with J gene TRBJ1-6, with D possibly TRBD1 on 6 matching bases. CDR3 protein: CASSSGLVGGNSPLHF. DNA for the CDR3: TGTGCCAGCAGCTCGGGGTTGGTAGGGGGTAATTCACCCCTCCACTTT.